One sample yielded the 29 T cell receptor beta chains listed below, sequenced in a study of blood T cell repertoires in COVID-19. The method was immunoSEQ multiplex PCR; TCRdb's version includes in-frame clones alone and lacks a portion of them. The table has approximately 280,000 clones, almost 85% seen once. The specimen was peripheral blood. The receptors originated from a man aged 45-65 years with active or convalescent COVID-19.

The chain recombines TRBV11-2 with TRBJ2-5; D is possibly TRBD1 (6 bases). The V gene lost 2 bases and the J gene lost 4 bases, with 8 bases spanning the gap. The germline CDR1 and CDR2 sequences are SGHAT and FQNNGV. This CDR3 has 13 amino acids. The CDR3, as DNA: TGTGCCAGCAGCTTACTGACAGGAGAGACCCAGTACTTC. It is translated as CASSLLTGETQYF.

CDR3 sequence (DNA): TGTGCCACCAGCACGCACAAAGAACCCCTCCACTTT. Its protein is CATSTHKEPLHF. The rearrangement links TRBV15 to TRBJ1-6; no clear D. Trimming stripped 4 bases from V and 12 bases from J, with 10 bases between. CDR1 and CDR2 from the germline V gene are LNHNV and YYDKDF (reference sequence). This CDR3 is 12 amino acids long.

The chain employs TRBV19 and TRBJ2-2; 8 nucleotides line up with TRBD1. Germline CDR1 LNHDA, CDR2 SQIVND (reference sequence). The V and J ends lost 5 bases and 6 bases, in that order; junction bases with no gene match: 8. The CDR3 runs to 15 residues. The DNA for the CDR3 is TGTGCCAGTAGTCACCAGGGGGCGGCATCCGGGGAGCTGTTTTTT. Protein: CASSHQGAASGELFF.

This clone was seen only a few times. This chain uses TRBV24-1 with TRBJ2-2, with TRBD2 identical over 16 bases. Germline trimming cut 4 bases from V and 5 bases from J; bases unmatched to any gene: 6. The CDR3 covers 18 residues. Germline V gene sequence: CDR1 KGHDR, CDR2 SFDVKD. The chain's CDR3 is CATSDPGLAGGRTGELFF. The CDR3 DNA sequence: TGTGCCACCAGTGACCCGGGACTAGCGGGAGGGCGGACCGGGGAGCTGTTTTTT.

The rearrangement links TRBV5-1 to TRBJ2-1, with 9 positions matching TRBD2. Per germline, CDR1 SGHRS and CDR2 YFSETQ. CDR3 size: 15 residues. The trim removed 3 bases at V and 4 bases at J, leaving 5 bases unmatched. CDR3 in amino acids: CASSSSSGEYNEQFF. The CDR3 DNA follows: TGCGCCAGCAGCTCATCTAGCGGGGAGTACAATGAGCAGTTCTTC.

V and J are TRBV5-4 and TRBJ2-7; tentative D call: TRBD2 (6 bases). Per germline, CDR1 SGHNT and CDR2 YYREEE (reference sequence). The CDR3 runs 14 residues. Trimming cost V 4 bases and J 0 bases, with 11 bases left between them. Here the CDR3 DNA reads TGTGCCAGCAGCCCGGACGGGAGCTCCTACGAGCAGTACTTC. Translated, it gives CASSPDGSSYEQYF.

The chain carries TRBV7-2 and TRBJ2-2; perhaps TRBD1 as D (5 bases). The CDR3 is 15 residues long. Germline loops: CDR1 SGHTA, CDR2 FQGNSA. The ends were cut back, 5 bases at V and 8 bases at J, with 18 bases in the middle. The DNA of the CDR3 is TGTGCCAGCAGCCCTACGGCACCTCCAGGGGGGGAGCTGTTTTTT. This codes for CASSPTAPPGGELFF. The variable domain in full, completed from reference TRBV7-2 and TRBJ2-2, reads GAGVSQSPSNKVTEKGKDVELRCDPISGHTALYWYRQSLGQGLEFLIYFQGNSAPDKSGLPSDRFSAERTGGSVSTLTIQRTQQEDSAVYLCASSPTAPPGGELFFGEGSRLTVL.

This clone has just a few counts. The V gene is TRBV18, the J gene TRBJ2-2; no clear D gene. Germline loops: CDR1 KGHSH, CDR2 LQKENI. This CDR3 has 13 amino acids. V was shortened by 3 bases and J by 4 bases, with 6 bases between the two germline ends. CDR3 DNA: TGTGCCAGCTCACCTAGTAGCACCGGGGAGCTGTTTTTT. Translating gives CASSPSSTGELFF.

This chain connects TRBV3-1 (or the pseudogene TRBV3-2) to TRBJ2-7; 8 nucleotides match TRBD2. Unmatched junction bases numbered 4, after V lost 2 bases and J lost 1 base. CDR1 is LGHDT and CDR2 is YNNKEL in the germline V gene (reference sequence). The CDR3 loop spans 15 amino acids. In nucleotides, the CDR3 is TGTGCCAGCAGCCAAAAGGTAGCGGGATCCTACGAGCAGTACTTC. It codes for CASSQKVAGSYEQYF.

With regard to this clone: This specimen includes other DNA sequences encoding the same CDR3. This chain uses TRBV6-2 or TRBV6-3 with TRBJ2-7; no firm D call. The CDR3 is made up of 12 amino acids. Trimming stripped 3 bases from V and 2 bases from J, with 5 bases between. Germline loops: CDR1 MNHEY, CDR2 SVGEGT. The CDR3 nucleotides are TGTGCCAGCAGTTATAGTCCCTACGAGCAGTACTTC. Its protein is CASSYSPYEQYF.

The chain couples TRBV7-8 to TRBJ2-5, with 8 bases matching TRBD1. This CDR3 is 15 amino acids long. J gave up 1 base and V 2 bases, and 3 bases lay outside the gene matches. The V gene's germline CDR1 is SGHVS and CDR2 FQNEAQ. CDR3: CASSLTGGLQETQYF. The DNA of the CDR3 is TGTGCCAGCAGCTTAACAGGGGGACTCCAAGAGACCCAGTACTTC.

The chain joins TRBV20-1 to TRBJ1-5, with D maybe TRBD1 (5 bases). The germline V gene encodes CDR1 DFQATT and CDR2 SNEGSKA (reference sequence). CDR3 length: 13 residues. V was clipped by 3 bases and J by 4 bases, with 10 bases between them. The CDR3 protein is CSASSGGNQPQHF. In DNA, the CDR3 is TGCAGTGCTAGTTCGGGGGGGAATCAGCCCCAGCATTTT.

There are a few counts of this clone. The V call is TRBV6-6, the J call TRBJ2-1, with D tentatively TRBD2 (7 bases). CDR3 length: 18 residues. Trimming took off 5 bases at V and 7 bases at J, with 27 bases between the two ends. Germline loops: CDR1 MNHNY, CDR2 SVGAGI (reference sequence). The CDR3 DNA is TGTGCCAGCAGTCCCGCGGCGGGAGCGCGGAGTAGGGGGAATGAGCAGTTCTTC. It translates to CASSPAAGARSRGNEQFF.

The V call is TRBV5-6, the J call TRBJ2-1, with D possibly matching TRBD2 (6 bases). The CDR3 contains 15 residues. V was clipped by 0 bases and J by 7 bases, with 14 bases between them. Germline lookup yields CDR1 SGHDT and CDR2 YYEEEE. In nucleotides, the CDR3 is TGTGCCAGCAGCTTGGTGGGGGGAGGACTTAATGAGCAGTTCTTC. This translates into CASSLVGGGLNEQFF.

The CDR3 coding sequence is TGTGCCAGCAGCTTAGTCGGGAAGGGATCGGGAGAGCAGTACTTC. Amino acid sequence: CASSLVGKGSGEQYF. The J gene is TRBJ2-7, the V gene TRBV7-9, with D perhaps TRBD2 (5 bases). V lost 1 base, J lost 7 bases, and 17 bases lay in between. Germline-derived CDR1 and CDR2 are SEHNR and FQNEAQ (reference sequence). CDR3 size: 15 residues.

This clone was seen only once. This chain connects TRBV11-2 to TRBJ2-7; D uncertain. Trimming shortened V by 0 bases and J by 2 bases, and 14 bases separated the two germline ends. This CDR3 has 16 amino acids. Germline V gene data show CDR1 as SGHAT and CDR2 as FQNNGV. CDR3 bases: TGTGCCAGCAGCTTAGATCCCGGAGACGTCGCCTACGAGCAGTACTTC. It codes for CASSLDPGDVAYEQYF.

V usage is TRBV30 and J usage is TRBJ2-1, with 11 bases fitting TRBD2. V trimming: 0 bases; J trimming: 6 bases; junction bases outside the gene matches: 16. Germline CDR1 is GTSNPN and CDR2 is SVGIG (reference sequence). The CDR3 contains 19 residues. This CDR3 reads CAWSVLRGHLAGGSNEQFF. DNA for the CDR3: TGTGCCTGGAGTGTCTTAAGGGGGCATCTAGCGGGAGGATCCAATGAGCAGTTCTTC.

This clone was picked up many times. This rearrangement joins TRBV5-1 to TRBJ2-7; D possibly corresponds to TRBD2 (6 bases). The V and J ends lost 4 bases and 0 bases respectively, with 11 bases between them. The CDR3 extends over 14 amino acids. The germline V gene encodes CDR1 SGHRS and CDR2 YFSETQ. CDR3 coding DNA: TGCGCCAGCAGCGGAGGAGGGAGCTCCTACGAGCAGTACTTC. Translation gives CASSGGGSSYEQYF.

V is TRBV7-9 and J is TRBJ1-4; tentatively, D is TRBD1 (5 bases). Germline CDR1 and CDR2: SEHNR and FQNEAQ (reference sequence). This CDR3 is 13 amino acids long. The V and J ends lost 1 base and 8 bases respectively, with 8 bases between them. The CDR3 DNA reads TGTGCCAGCAGCTTAGTTCCAGGGGAAAAACTGTTTTTT. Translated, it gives CASSLVPGEKLFF.

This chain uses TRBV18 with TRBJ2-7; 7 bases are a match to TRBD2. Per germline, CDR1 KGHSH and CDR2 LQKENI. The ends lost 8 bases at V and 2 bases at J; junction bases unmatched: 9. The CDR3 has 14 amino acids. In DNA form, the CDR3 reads TGTGCCAGCCAAGGGCTAGCGGACACCTACGAGCAGTACTTC. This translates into CASQGLADTYEQYF.

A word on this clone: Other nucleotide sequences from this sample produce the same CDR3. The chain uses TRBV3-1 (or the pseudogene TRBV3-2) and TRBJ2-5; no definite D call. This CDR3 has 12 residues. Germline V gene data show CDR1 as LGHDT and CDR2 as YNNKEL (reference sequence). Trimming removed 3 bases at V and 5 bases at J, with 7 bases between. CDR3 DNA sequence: TGTGCCAGCAGCCAGAGCCGGGAGACCCAGTACTTC. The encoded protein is CASSQSRETQYF.

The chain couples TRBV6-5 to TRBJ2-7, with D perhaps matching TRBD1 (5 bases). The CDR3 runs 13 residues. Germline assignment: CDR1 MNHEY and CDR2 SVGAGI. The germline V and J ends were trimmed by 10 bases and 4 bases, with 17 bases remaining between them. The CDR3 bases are TGTGCCACCCAGGGCGGCTATCCTTACGAGCAGTACTTC. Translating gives CATQGGYPYEQYF.

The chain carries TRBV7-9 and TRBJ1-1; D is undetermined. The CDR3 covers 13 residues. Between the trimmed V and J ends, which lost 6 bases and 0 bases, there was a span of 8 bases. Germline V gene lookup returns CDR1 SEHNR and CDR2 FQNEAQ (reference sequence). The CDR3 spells CASRESMNTEAFF. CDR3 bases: TGTGCCAGCAGGGAGAGTATGAACACTGAAGCTTTCTTT.

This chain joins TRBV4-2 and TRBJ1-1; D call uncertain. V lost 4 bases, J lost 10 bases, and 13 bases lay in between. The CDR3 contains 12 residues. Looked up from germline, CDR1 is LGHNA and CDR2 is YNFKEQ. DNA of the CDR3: TGTGCCAGCAGCCCCGAAGGAGGGCGAGCTTTCTTT. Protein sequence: CASSPEGGRAFF.

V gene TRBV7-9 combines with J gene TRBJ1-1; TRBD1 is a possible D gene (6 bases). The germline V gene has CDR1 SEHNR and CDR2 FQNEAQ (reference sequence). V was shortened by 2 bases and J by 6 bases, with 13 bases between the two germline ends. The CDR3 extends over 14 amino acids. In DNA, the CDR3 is TGTGCCAGCAGCTTATTAATCTCAGGGGCTGAAGCTTTCTTT. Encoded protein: CASSLLISGAEAFF.

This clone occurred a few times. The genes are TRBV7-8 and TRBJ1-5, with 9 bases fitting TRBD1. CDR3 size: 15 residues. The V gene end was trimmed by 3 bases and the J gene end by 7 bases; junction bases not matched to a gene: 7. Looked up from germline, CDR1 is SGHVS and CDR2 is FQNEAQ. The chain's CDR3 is CASSLGQGGGQPQHF. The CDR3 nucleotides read TGTGCCAGCAGCTTGGGACAGGGAGGGGGGCAGCCCCAGCATTTT.

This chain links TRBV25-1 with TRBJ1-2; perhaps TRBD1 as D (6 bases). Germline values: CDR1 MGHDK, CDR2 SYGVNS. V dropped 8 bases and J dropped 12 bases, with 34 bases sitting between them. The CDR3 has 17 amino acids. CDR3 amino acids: CASVPQPSLLPGQADTF. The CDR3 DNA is TGTGCCAGCGTTCCGCAGCCATCCCTGCTTCCGGGACAAGCTGACACCTTC.

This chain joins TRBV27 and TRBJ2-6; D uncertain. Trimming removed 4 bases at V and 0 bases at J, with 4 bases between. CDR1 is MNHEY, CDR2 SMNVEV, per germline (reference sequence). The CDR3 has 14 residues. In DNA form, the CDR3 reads TGTGCCAGCAGTTCCTCCTCTGGGGCCAACGTCCTGACTTTC. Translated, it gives CASSSSSGANVLTF. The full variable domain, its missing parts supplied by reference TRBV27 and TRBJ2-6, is EAQVTQNPRYLITVTGKKLTVTCSQNMNHEYMSWYRQDPGLGLRQIYYSMNVEVTDKGDVPEGYKVSRKEKRNFPLILESPSPNQTSLYFCASSSSSGANVLTFGAGSRLTVL.

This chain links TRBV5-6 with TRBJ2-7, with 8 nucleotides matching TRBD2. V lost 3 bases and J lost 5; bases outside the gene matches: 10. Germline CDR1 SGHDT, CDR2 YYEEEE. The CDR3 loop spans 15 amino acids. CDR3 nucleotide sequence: TGTGCCAGCAGCTCCGTCGCGGGAGGACAGAACGAGCAGTACTTC. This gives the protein CASSSVAGGQNEQYF.